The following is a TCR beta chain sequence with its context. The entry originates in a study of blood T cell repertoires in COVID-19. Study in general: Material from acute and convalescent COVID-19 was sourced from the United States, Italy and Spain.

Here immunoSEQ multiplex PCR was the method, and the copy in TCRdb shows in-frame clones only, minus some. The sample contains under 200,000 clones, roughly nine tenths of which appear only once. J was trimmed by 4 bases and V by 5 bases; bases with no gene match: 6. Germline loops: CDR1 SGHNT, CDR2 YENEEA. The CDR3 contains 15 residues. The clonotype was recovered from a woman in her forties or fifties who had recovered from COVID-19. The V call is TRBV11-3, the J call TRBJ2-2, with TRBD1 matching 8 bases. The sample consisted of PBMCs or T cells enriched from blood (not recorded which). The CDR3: CASSPGTGPTGELFF. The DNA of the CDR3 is TGTGCCAGCAGCCCCGGGACAGGACCCACCGGGGAGCTGTTTTTT.